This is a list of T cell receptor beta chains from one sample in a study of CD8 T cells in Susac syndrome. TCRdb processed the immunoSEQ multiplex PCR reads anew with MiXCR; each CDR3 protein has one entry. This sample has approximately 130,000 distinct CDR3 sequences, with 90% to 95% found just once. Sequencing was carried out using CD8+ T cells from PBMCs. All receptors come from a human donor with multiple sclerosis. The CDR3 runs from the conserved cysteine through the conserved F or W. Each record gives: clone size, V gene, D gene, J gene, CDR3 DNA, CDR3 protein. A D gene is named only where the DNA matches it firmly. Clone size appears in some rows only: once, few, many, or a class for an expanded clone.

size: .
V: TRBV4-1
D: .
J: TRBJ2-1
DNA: TGCGCCAGCAGGGTCCGGTCAAGCTCCTACAATGAGCAGTTCTTC
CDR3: CASRVRSSSYNEQFF

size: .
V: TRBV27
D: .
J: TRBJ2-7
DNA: TGTGCCAGCAGTCCAGCAGTAGGTTCCTCCTACGAGCAGTACTTC
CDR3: CASSPAVGSSYEQYF

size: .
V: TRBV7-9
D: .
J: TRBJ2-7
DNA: TGTGCCAGCAGTGCTCAGGGTGGCGAGCAGTACTTC
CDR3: CASSAQGGEQYF

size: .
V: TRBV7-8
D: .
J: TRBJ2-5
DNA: TGTGCCAGCAGCTCGGGGGAACAAGAGACCCAGTACTTC
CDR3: CASSSGEQETQYF

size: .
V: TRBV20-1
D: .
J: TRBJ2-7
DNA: TGCAGTGCTAGAAGCCCGAATGAGGGCGAGCAGTACTTC
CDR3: CSARSPNEGEQYF

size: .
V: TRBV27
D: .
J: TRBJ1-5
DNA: TGTGCCAGCAGCACAGGAACCTATAGCAATCAGCCCCAGCATTTT
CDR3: CASSTGTYSNQPQHF

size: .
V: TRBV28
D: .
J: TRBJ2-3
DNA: TGTGCCAGCAGTCCCACCGAAGACATGACAGATACGCAGTATTTT
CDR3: CASSPTEDMTDTQYF

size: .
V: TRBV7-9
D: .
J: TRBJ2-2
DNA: TGTGCCAGCAGCTCTCGACAGGAGCTAACGGCCACCGGGGAGCTGTTTTTT
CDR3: CASSSRQELTATGELFF

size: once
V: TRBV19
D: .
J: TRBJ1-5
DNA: TGTGCCAGTAGTATAGTGCCCCCAAGGGGCAACCCCCAGCATTTT
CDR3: CASSIVPPRGNPQHF

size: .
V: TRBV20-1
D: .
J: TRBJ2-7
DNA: TGCAGTGCTTTTAGCGGAGAGACCTACGAGCAGTACTTC
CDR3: CSAFSGETYEQYF

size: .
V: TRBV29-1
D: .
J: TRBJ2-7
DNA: TGCAGCGTTGAGGACACACCCTACGAGCAGTACTTC
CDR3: CSVEDTPYEQYF

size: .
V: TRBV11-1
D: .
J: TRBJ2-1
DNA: TGTGCCAGCAGCCCGGGTGAGCGATTTGAGCAGTTCTTC
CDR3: CASSPGERFEQFF

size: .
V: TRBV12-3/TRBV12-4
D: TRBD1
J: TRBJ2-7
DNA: TGTGCCAGTCAACAGGGGTTCGACGAGCAGTACTTC
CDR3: CASQQGFDEQYF

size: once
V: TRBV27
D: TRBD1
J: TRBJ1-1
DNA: TGTGCCAGCAGTCCACAGGGGGTACGATTGGGCACTGAAGCTTTCTTT
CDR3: CASSPQGVRLGTEAFF

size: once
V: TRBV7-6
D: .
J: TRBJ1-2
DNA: TGTGCCAGCAGCGCAGGGGCCTCCGACTACACCTTC
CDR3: CASSAGASDYTF

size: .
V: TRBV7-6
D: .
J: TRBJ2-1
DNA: TGTGCCAGCAGCCCCGCAGGGGGGAGTCAGTATGAGCAGTTCTTC
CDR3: CASSPAGGSQYEQFF

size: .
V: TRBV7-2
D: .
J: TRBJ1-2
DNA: TGTGCCAGCAGCTTAGGAATAGGGGCCCATGGCTACACCTTC
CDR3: CASSLGIGAHGYTF

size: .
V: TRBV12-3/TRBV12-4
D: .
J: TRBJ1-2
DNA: TGTGCCAGCAGTTTATTGGCTAACTATGGCTACACCTTC
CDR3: CASSLLANYGYTF

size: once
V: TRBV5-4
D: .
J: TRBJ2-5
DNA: TGTGCCAGCGAAATGGATGGTGAGACCCAGTACTTC
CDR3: CASEMDGETQYF

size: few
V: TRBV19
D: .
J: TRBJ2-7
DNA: TGTGCCAGTAGTATATGGGACGACGAGCAGTACTTC
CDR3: CASSIWDDEQYF

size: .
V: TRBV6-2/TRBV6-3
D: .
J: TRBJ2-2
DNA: TGTGCCAGCAGTCCGACTTTTTACGGGGAGCTGTTTTTT
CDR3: CASSPTFYGELFF

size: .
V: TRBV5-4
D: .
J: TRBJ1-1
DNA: TGTGCCAGCCGTGGGGAGAACACTGAAGCTTTCTTT
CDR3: CASRGENTEAFF

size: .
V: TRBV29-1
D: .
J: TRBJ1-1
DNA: TGCAGCGTTGAAGAAGGGGCGCGGGAAGCTTTCTTT
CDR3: CSVEEGAREAFF

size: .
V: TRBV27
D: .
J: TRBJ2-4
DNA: TGTGCCAGCAGTTTTTCTGGGAACGGGTTGGGCAAAAACATTCAGTACTTC
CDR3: CASSFSGNGLGKNIQYF

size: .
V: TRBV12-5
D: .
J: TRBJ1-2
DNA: TGTGCTAGTGGTTTGCCCCTTTGGGCGGTTACTAACTATGGCTACACCTTC
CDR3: CASGLPLWAVTNYGYTF

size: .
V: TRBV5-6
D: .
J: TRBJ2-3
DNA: TGTGCCAGCAGCCGACTGGAGGGGGTGAGAAATACGCAGTATTTT
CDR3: CASSRLEGVRNTQYF

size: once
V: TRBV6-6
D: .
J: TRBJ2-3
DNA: TGTGCCAGCAGTTACGTTGGGGGGATGGCAGATACGCAGTATTTT
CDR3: CASSYVGGMADTQYF

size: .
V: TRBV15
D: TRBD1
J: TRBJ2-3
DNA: TGTGCCACCAGCTCCCATCCGACAGGGTTCACAGATACGCAGTATTTT
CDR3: CATSSHPTGFTDTQYF

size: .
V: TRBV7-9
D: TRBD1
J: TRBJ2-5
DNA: TGTGCCAGCAGCCCGGTTGGGACAGGGGGCAGAGAGACCCAGTACTTC
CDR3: CASSPVGTGGRETQYF

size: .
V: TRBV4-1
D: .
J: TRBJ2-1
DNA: TGCGCCAGCAGCCGAGTAAGGTTCTCCTACAATGAGCAGTTCTTC
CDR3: CASSRVRFSYNEQFF

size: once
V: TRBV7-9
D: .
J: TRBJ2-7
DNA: TGTGCCAGCAGCATAGGGAACCCCAGTCCGAGCTCCTACGAGCAGTACTTC
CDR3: CASSIGNPSPSSYEQYF

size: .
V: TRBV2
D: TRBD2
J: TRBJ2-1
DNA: TGTGCCAGCAGTCCCTTGGGACTAGCGGCCAATGAGCAGTTCTTC
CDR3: CASSPLGLAANEQFF

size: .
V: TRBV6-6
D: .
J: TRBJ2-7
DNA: TGTGCCAGCATGTCCCTCTCAAGGGCCGAGCAGTACTTC
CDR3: CASMSLSRAEQYF

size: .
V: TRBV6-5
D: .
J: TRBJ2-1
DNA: TGTGCCAGCAGTTACTCCCTGGCGAATGAGCAGTTCTTC
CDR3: CASSYSLANEQFF

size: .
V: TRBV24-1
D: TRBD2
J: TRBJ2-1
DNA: TGTGCCACCAGCCTTAGCGGGAGCGGCAATGAGCAGTTCTTC
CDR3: CATSLSGSGNEQFF

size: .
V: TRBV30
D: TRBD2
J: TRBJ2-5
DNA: TGTGCCGGGAGTTCGGGGGGCCAGTACTTC
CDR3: CAGSSGGQYF

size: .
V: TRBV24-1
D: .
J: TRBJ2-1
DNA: TGTGCCACAGCTCCGGGGACCCGAAGCTCCTACAATGAGCAGTTCTTC
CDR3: CATAPGTRSSYNEQFF

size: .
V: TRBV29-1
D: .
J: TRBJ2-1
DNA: TGCAGCTCCTTCCGGGAAGGTGAGCAGTTCTTC
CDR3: CSSFREGEQFF